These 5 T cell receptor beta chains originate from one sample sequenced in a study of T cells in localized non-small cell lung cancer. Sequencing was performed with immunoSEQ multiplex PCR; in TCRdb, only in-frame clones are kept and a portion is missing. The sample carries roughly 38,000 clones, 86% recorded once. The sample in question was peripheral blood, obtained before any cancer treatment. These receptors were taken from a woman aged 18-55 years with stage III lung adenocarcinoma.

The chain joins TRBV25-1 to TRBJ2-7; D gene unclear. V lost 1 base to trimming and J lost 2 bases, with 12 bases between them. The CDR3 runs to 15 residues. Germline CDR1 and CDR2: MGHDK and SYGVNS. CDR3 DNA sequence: TGTGCCAGCAGTGAATTGCACACTTCTACCTACGAGCAGTACTTC. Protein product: CASSELHTSTYEQYF.

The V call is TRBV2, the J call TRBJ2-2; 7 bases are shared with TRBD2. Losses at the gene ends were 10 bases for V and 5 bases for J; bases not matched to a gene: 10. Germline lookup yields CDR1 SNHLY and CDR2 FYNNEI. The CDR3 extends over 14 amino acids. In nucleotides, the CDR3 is TGTGCCATAACGGGGGGTCCCTCTACCGGGGAGCTGTTTTTT. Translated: CAITGGPSTGELFF.

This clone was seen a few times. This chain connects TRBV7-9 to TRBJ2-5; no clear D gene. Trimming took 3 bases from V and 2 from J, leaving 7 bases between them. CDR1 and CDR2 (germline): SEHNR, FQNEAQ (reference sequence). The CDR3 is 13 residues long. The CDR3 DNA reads TGTGCCAGCAGCTTCCAGAGTCAAGAGACCCAGTACTTC. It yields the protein CASSFQSQETQYF.

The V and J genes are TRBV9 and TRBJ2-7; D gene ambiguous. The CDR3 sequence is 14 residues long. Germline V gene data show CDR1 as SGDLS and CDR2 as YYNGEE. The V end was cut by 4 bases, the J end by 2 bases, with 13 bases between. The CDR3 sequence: CASSPLDGAYEQYF. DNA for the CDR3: TGTGCCAGCAGCCCTCTTGACGGAGCCTACGAGCAGTACTTC. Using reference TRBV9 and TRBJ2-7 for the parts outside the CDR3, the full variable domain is DSGVTQTPKHLITATGQRVTLRCSPRSGDLSVYWYQQSLDQGLQFLIQYYNGEERAKGNILERFSAQQFPDLHSELNLSSLELGDSALYFCASSPLDGAYEQYFGPGTRLTVT.

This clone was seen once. The CDR3 sequence is CASSPDSNYGYTF. In nucleotides, the CDR3 is TGTGCCAGCAGCCCTGACAGTAACTATGGCTACACCTTC. This chain links TRBV7-8 with TRBJ1-2, with a weak D call TRBD1 (5 bases). V was trimmed by 5 bases and J by 1 base, leaving 8 bases between them. The CDR3 loop spans 13 amino acids. Germline-derived CDR1 and CDR2 are SGHVS and FQNEAQ.